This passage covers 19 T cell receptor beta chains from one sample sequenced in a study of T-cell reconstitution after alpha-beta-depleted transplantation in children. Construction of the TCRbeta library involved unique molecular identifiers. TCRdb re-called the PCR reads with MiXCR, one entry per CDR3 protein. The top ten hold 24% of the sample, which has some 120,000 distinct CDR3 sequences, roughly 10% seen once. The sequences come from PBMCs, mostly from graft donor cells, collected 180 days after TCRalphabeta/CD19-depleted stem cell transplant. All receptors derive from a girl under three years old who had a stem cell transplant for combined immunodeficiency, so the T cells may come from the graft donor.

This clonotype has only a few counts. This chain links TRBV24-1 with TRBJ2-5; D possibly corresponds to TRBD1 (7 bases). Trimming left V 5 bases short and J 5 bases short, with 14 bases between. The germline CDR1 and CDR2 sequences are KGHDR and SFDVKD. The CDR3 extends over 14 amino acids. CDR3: CATSGSAGGETQYF. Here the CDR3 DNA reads TGTGCCACCAGTGGGTCGGCAGGGGGGGAGACCCAGTACTTC.

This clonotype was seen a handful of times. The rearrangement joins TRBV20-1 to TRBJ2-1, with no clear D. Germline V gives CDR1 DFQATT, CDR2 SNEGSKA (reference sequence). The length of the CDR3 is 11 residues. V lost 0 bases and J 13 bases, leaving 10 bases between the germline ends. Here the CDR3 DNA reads TGCAGTGCTAGAGATGGGGTTAAACAGTTCTTC. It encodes CSARDGVKQFF.

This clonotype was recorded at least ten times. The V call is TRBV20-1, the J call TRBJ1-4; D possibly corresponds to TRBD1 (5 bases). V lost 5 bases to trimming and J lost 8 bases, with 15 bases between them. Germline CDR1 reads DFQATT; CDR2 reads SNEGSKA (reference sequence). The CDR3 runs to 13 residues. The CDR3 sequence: CSAEKHRGEKLFF. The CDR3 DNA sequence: TGCAGTGCTGAGAAACATCGGGGGGAAAAACTGTTTTTT.

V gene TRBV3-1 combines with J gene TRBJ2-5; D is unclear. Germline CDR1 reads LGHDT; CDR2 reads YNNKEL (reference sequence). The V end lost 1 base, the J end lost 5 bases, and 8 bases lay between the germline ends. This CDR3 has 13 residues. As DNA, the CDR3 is TGTGCCAGCAGCCAAGCAAAGGCCGAGACCCAGTACTTC. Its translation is CASSQAKAETQYF.

The CDR3 bases are TGCAGCGTTAGGGAACAGTCGGACACTGAAGCTTTCTTT. Translating it yields CSVREQSDTEAFF. The J gene is TRBJ1-1, the V gene TRBV29-1; D not certain. Trimming removed 5 bases from V and 3 bases from J, with 13 bases in between. The CDR3 is 13 residues long. The germline V gene encodes CDR1 SQVTM and CDR2 ANQGSEA.

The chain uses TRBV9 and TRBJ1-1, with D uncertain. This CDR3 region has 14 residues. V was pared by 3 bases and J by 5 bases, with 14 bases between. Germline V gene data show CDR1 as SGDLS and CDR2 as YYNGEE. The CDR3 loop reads CASSALLRGTEAFF. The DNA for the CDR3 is TGTGCCAGCAGCGCCCTCCTGCGGGGAACTGAAGCTTTCTTT.

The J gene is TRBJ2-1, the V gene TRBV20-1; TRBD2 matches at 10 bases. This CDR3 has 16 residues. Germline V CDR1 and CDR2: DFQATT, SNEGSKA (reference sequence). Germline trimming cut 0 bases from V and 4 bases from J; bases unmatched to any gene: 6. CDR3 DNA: TGCAGTGCTAGAGAAGGTAGCGGGGGGTTTTACAATGAGCAGTTCTTC. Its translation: CSAREGSGGFYNEQFF.

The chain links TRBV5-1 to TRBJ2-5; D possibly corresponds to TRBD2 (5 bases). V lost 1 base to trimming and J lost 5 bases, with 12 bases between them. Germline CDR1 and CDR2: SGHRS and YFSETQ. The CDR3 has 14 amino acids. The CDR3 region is CASSLSGDGETQYF. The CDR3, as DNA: TGCGCCAGCAGCTTGTCCGGGGATGGGGAGACCCAGTACTTC. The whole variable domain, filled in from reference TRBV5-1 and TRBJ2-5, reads KAGVTQTPRYLIKTRGQQVTLSCSPISGHRSVSWYQQTPGQGLQFLFEYFSETQRNKGNFPGRFSGRQFSNSRSEMNVSTLELGDSALYLCASSLSGDGETQYFGPGTRLLVL.

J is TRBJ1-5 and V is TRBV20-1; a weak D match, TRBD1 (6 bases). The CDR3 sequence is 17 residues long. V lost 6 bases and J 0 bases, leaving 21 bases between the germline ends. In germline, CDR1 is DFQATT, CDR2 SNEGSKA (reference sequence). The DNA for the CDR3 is TGCAGTGCAAAGAGCCTGGGACATCGAGTTAGCAATCAGCCCCAGCATTTT. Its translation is CSAKSLGHRVSNQPQHF.

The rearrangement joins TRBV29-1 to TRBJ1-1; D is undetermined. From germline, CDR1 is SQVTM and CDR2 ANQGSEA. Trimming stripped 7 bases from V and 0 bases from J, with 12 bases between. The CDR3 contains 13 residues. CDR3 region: CSAWVFLNTEAFF. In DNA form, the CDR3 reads TGCAGCGCCTGGGTCTTCCTGAACACTGAAGCTTTCTTT.

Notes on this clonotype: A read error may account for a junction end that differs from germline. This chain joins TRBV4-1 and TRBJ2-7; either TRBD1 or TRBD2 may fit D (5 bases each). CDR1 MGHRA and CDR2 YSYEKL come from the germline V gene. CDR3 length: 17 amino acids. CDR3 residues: CARSPGILGEIGYEQYF. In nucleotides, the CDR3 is TGTGCCAGGAGCCCGGGGATCCTGGGGGAAATCGGCTACGAGCAGTACTTC.

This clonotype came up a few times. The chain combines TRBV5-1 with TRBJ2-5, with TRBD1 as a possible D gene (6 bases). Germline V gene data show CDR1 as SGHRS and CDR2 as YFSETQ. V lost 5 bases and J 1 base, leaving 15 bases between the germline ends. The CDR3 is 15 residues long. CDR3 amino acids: CASRTRQEFQETQYF. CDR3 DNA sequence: TGCGCCAGCAGAACACGACAGGAGTTCCAAGAGACCCAGTACTTC.

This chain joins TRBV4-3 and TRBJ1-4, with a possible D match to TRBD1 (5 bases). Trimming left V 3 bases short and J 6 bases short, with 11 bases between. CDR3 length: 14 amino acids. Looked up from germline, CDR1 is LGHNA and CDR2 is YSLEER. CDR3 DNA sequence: TGCGCCAGCAGCCATGTGACAGACGATGAAAAACTGTTTTTT. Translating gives CASSHVTDDEKLFF.

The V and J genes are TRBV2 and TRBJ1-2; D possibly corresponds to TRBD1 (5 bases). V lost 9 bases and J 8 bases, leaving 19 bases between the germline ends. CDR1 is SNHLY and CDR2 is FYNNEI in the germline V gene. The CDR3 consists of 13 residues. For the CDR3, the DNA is TGTGCCAGTTCCCGCGGGACCTCTTGGGGCTACACCTTC. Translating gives CASSRGTSWGYTF.

CDR3 DNA: TGCGCCAGCAGCTCTATTGCCCTGGGGAATGAGCAGTTCTTC. It specifies CASSSIALGNEQFF. The chain uses TRBV5-1 and TRBJ2-1, with no clear D. CDR3 length: 14 amino acids. The V end lost 3 bases, the J end lost 7 bases, and 14 bases lay between the germline ends. In germline, CDR1 is SGHRS, CDR2 YFSETQ. Full variable domain (missing parts from reference TRBV5-1 and TRBJ2-1): KAGVTQTPRYLIKTRGQQVTLSCSPISGHRSVSWYQQTPGQGLQFLFEYFSETQRNKGNFPGRFSGRQFSNSRSEMNVSTLELGDSALYLCASSSIALGNEQFFGPGTRLTVL.

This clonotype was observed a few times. Written as DNA, the CDR3 is TGCAGCGTTAACACAGGGGCTTGGACTGAAGCTTTCTTT. Protein sequence: CSVNTGAWTEAFF. V and J are TRBV29-1 and TRBJ1-1; 7 bases fit TRBD1. The CDR3 runs to 13 residues. Germline values: CDR1 SQVTM, CDR2 ANQGSEA. Trimming took 5 bases from V and 5 from J; bases not matched to a gene: 8.

The CDR3 nucleotides read TGTGCCAGTAGTATACGCGGGGGAGCTTTCTACGAGCAGTACTTC. Residues: CASSIRGGAFYEQYF. J is TRBJ2-7 and V is TRBV19; TRBD2 matches 7 bases. Germline CDR1 and CDR2: LNHDA and SQIVND (reference sequence). There are 15 residues in the CDR3. V shed 2 bases and J 3 bases; nucleotides not matched to a gene: 7.

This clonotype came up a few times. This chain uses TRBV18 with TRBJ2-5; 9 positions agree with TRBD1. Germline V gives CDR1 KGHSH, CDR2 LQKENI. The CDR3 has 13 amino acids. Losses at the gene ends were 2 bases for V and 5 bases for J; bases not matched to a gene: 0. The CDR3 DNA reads TGTGCCAGCTCACCAGACAGGGGGGAGACCCAGTACTTC. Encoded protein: CASSPDRGETQYF.

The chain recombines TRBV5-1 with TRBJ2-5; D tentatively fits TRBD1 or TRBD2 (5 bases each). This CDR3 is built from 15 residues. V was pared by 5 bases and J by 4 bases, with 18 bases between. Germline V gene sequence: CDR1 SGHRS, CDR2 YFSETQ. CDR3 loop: CASSLNPPRGETQYF. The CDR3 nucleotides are TGCGCCAGCAGTCTCAATCCACCGAGGGGAGAGACCCAGTACTTC.